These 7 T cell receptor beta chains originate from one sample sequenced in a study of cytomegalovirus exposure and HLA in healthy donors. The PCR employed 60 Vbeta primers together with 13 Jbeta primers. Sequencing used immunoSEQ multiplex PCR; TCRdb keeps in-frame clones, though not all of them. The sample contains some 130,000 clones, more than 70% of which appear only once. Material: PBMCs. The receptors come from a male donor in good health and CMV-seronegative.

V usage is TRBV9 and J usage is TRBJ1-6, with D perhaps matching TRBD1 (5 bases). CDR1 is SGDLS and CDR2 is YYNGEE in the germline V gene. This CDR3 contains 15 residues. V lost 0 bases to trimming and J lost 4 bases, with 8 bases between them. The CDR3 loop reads CASSVETEYNSPLHF. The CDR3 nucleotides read TGTGCCAGCAGCGTAGAGACAGAGTATAATTCACCCCTCCACTTT.

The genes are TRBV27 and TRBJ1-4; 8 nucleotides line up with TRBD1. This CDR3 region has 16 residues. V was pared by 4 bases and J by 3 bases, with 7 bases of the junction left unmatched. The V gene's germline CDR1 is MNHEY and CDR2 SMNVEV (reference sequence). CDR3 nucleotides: TGTGCCAGCAGTTACTCACAGGGGGAGGCTAATGAAAAACTGTTTTTT. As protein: CASSYSQGEANEKLFF.

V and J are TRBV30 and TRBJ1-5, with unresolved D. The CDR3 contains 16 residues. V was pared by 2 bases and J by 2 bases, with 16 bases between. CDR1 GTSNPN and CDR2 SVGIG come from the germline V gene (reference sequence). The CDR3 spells CAWSNSGGSGNQPQHF. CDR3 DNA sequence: TGTGCCTGGAGTAACTCCGGCGGGAGCGGCAATCAGCCCCAGCATTTT.

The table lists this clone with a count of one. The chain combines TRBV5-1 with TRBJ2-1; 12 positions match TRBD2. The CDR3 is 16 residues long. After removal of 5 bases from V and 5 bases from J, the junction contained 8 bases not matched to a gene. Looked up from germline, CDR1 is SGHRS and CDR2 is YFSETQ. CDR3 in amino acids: CASSPTSGGPNNEQFF. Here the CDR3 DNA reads TGCGCCAGCAGTCCCACTAGCGGGGGGCCAAACAATGAGCAGTTCTTC.

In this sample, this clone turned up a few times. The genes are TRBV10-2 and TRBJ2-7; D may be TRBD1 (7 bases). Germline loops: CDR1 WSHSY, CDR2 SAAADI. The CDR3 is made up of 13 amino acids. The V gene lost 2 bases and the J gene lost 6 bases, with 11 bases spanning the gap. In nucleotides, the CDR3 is TGCGCCAGCAGTGAGCAGGGGGGCAGCGAGCAGTACTTC. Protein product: CASSEQGGSEQYF.

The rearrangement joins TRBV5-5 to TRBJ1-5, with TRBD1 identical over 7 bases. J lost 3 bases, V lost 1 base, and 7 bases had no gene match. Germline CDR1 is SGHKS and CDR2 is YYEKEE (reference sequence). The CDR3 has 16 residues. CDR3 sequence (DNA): TGTGCCAGCAGCTTGTCGGGCAGGGGGACCAATCAGCCCCAGCATTTT. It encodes CASSLSGRGTNQPQHF. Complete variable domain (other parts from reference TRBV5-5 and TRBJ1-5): DAGVTQSPTHLIKTRGQQVTLRCSPISGHKSVSWYQQVLGQGPQFIFQYYEKEERGRGNFPDRFSARQFPNYSSELNVNALLLGDSALYLCASSLSGRGTNQPQHFGDGTRLSIL.

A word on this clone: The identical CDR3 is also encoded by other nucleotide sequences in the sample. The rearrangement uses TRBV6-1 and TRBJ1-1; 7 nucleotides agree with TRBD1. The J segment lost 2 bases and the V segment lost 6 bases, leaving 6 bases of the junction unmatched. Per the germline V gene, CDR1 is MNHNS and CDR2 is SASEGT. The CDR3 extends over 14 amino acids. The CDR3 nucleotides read TGTGCCAGCAGCAAGGGACAGACCAACACTGAAGCTTTCTTT. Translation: CASSKGQTNTEAFF.